The sequence of this T cell receptor beta chain was determined in a study of cytomegalovirus exposure and HLA in healthy donors. Study-wide findings and caveats: The study reported that TCR beta sequences accurately predicted HLA-A and HLA-B alleles in most subjects.

The PCR contained 60 Vbeta and 13 Jbeta primers. Per the original data handling: In a later analysis, of 80 million to 90 million unique beta chains, approximately 10 million appeared in at least two donors. Some clones are missing from TCRdb's copy, which holds only in-frame ones; the method was immunoSEQ multiplex PCR. Clone size and the V and J calls come from that table; the DNA yielded D and trimming. The sample contains under 150,000 clones, roughly 80% of which appear only once. About this clone: The antigen is undetermined.

This CDR3 region has 14 residues. With 3 bases clipped from V and 4 bases from J, the junction kept 8 bases outside the gene matches. CDR1 is GTSNPN, CDR2 SVGIG, per germline (reference sequence). The sample taken for sequencing was PBMCs. The TCR sequence derives from a man aged 40-49 years in good health and CMV-seropositive. J is TRBJ1-2 and V is TRBV30, with 7 bases lining up with TRBD1. The CDR3 DNA follows: TGTGCCTGGAGCCGTACTAACAGGGGCTATGGCTACACCTTC. Encoded protein: CAWSRTNRGYGYTF.